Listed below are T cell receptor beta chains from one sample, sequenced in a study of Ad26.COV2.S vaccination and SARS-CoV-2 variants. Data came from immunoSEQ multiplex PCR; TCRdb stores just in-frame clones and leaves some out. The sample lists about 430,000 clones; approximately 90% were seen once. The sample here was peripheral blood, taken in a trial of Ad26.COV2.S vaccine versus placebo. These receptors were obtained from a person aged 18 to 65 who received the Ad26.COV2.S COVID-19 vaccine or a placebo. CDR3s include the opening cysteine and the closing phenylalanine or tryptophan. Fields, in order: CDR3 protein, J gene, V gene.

CASSQSILDEQYF TRBJ2-7 TRBV14
CASSETSGSYNEQFF TRBJ2-1 TRBV6-1
CASSQLTGNTGELFF TRBJ2-2 TRBV4-3
CASSLGYSTGELFF TRBJ2-2 TRBV11-2
CASNSKTGRGYTEAFF TRBJ1-1 TRBV27
CASSPTDYEQYF TRBJ2-7 TRBV18
CASSQEGTGVRLNTEAFF TRBJ1-1 TRBV4-3
CASSLGGLAGGGLSTDTQYF TRBJ2-3 TRBV7-3
CSVERDTDTQYF TRBJ2-3 TRBV29-1
CASSREEANYGYTF TRBJ1-2 TRBV6-5
CASSLDRGGSVHEQFF TRBJ2-1 TRBV5-6